This T cell receptor beta chain was sequenced for a study of T cell responses to AZD1222 COVID-19 vaccine. The study's findings and limits: Only five or six individuals given AZD1222 were seropositive at baseline.

Only in-frame clones appear in the TCRdb table, and some are missing; sequencing was by immunoSEQ multiplex PCR. The table shows some 150,000 clones, with approximately 87% occurring only once. CDR3 size: 15 residues. Germline CDR1 is SQVTM and CDR2 is ANQGSEA. V lost 7 bases, J lost 5 bases, and 23 bases lay in between. Pooling was applied to second doses at about 4 or about 12 weeks. Concerning this clone itself: The antigen remains unidentified.

This chain uses TRBV29-1 with TRBJ2-5; TRBD2 might be the D (5 bases). The sequencing used peripheral blood, collected 28 days after the second AZD1222 dose. This TCR came from an adult who received the AZD1222 COVID-19 vaccine. The CDR3 DNA follows: TGCAGCGCCCGCCCGGATTCAAGCTGGAGGGAGACCCAGTACTTC. Its protein product is CSARPDSSWRETQYF.